The 23 T cell receptor beta chains given below trace back to one sample, sequenced in a study of post-analysis software for immune sequencing data. These receptors are not linked to any known antigen. Study conclusions and caveats: In patients, TRBV5-6, TRBV5-1 and TRBV20-1 belonged to four or five TRBV segments found more frequently than in controls.

Prepared TCR beta cDNA libraries contained unique molecular identifiers. TCRdb independently ran MiXCR on the PCR reads; one entry per CDR3 protein. This sample yields roughly 670,000 distinct CDR3 sequences, of which around 60% are seen a single time; approximately 10% belongs to the top ten. Sequenced material: blood. The receptors here all came from a girl aged 2 to 9 with multiple sclerosis.

This clonotype was recorded a few times. This chain joins TRBV20-1 and TRBJ2-7; weak D call: TRBD2 (6 bases). The CDR3 runs 14 residues. V was trimmed by 3 bases and J by 0 bases, leaving 12 bases between them. Germline CDR1 is DFQATT and CDR2 is SNEGSKA (reference sequence). The CDR3 here is CSASPSASSYEQYF. The CDR3 region has the DNA TGCAGTGCTAGTCCTAGCGCGAGCTCCTACGAGCAGTACTTC.

This clonotype was detected only a few times. V gene TRBV11-2 combines with J gene TRBJ2-3, with 8 bases aligning to TRBD2. This CDR3 is 14 amino acids long. The germline gives CDR1 SGHAT, CDR2 FQNNGV. V lost 5 bases to trimming and J lost 7 bases; unmatched junction nucleotides: 8. The CDR3, as DNA: TGTGCCAGCAGCGGGATCGGGGGGGCGAATACGCAGTATTTT. Amino acids: CASSGIGGANTQYF.

The gene calls are TRBV12-5 and TRBJ2-1; 7 bases are shared with TRBD2. Germline CDR1 reads LGHNT; CDR2 reads FRNRAP. This CDR3 region has 15 residues. V lost 0 bases, J lost 10 bases, and 9 bases stayed unmatched. CDR3 sequence (DNA): TGTGCTAGTGGTTTGGTATGGACTCTCGGGGGGGAGCAGTTCTTC. Translating it yields CASGLVWTLGGEQFF.

The V and J genes are TRBV9 and TRBJ2-5, with D tentatively TRBD1 or TRBD2 (5 bases each). This CDR3 spans 15 amino acids. V was pared by 0 bases and J by 5 bases, with 14 bases between. CDR1 is SGDLS and CDR2 is YYNGEE in the germline V gene. The CDR3 loop reads CASSVDHGAGETQYF. CDR3 coding DNA: TGTGCCAGCAGCGTAGACCACGGGGCCGGGGAGACCCAGTACTTC.

This chain joins TRBV6-5 and TRBJ2-6; maybe TRBD1 (6 bases). V was clipped by 6 bases and J by 1 base, with 13 bases between them. The CDR3 extends over 16 amino acids. The V gene's germline CDR1 is MNHEY and CDR2 SVGAGI. The CDR3 loop reads CASRGDTGSGANVLTF. In DNA form, the CDR3 reads TGTGCCAGCAGAGGGGACACAGGATCTGGGGCCAACGTCCTGACTTTC.

This chain links TRBV7-2 with TRBJ1-4; D gene uncertain. This CDR3 comprises 16 residues. V shed 3 bases and J shed 2 bases, with 13 bases lying between them. Germline V gives CDR1 SGHTA, CDR2 FQGNSA. CDR3 loop: CASSFVGEVTNEKLFF. The CDR3 DNA reads as TGTGCCAGCAGCTTCGTCGGGGAGGTTACTAATGAAAAACTGTTTTTT.

The V and J genes are TRBV4-2 and TRBJ2-6, with no clear D. V was clipped by 2 bases and J by 0 bases, with 2 bases between them. The V gene's germline CDR1 is LGHNA and CDR2 YNFKEQ. CDR3 length: 14 amino acids. CDR3 coding DNA: TGTGCCAGCAGCCAACCCTCTGGGGCCAACGTCCTGACTTTC. Its translation: CASSQPSGANVLTF.

The chain links TRBV11-2 to TRBJ2-7; D is unclear. Looked up from germline, CDR1 is SGHAT and CDR2 is FQNNGV. The CDR3 totals 15 residues. The V end lost 1 base, the J end lost 0 bases, and 10 bases lay between the germline ends. The CDR3 region has the DNA TGTGCCAGCAGCTTAGTCGGCACCCTCTCCTACGAGCAGTACTTC. Its translation is CASSLVGTLSYEQYF.

The V and J genes are TRBV27 and TRBJ1-2; 7 bases align to TRBD1. J was trimmed by 0 bases and V by 4 bases; bases with no gene match: 8. The germline CDR1 and CDR2 sequences are MNHEY and SMNVEV (reference sequence). This CDR3 is built from 16 residues. In DNA, the CDR3 is TGTGCCAGCAGTTCTTCAACAGGGGTAGCTAACTATGGCTACACCTTC. It encodes CASSSSTGVANYGYTF.

A word on this clonotype: A junction boundary mismatches the germline segment, possibly from a read error. The V call is TRBV7-9, the J call TRBJ2-2; D might be TRBD1 (6 bases). The CDR3 length is 16 residues. Germline V lookup: CDR1 SEHNR, CDR2 FQNEAQ (reference sequence). The CDR3 is CASSSGVRTNTGKLFF. CDR3 nucleotide sequence: TGTGCCAGCAGCTCAGGGGTCCGGACAAACACCGGGAAGCTGTTTTTT.

In this sample, this clonotype turned up a few times. The V call is TRBV29-1, the J call TRBJ1-1; D uncertain. The V gene lost 0 bases and the J gene lost 1 base, with 6 bases spanning the gap. The CDR3 covers 13 residues. The germline CDR1 and CDR2 sequences are SQVTM and ANQGSEA. CDR3 residues: CSVEETENTEAFF. The CDR3 nucleotides read TGCAGCGTTGAAGAGACGGAGAACACTGAAGCTTTCTTT.

The chain recombines TRBV4-3 with TRBJ2-3; D might be TRBD2 (5 bases). Germline V gene lookup returns CDR1 LGHNA and CDR2 YSLEER. This CDR3 comprises 16 residues. Trimming removed 0 bases at V and 1 base at J, with 11 bases between. Here the CDR3 reads CASSQEPGVRTDTQYF. The CDR3 nucleotides are TGCGCCAGCAGCCAAGAACCCGGGGTACGCACAGATACGCAGTATTTT.

There are a few counts of this clonotype. V usage is TRBV29-1 and J usage is TRBJ2-3; perhaps TRBD1 as D (6 bases). Trimming cost V 5 bases and J 0 bases, with 12 bases left between them. The CDR3 covers 14 residues. The germline V gene encodes CDR1 SQVTM and CDR2 ANQGSEA. The CDR3 sequence is CSVSVGASTDTQYF. The CDR3 DNA follows: TGCAGCGTTTCGGTGGGGGCTAGCACAGATACGCAGTATTTT.

This clonotype came up a few times. The chain carries TRBV11-2 and TRBJ2-1, with 13 bases that match TRBD2. Trimming cost V 5 bases and J 7 bases; bases outside gene matches: 8. This CDR3 is 16 amino acids long. From germline, CDR1 is SGHAT and CDR2 FQNNGV. CDR3 sequence: CASSRGLAGAGNEQFF. The CDR3 bases are TGTGCCAGCAGCCGCGGACTAGCGGGAGCGGGTAATGAGCAGTTCTTC.

The chain combines TRBV7-8 with TRBJ1-2; a possible D gene is TRBD1 (5 bases). Germline values: CDR1 SGHVS, CDR2 FQNEAQ. V gave up 1 base and J gave up 0 bases, with 15 bases separating them. The CDR3 loop spans 17 amino acids. The CDR3: CASSLELGADSNYGYTF. The CDR3 nucleotides read TGTGCCAGCAGCTTAGAGCTCGGGGCGGATTCTAACTATGGCTACACCTTC.

In DNA form, the CDR3 reads TGTGCCAGCAGTTACTCTTTCCCGAGTGACTACACCTTC. Encoded protein: CASSYSFPSDYTF. J is TRBJ1-2 and V is TRBV6-2 or TRBV6-3; no clear D gene. The CDR3 length is 13 residues. Germline values: CDR1 MNHEY, CDR2 SVGEGT. V gave up 0 bases and J gave up 10 bases, with 12 bases separating them.

The chain has TRBV21-1 and TRBJ2-7; the DNA was not compared with TRBD2, the D call given in the table. TRBV21-1 is a recognized pseudogene. The CDR3 runs 19 residues. The CDR3 loop reads CASSKAGRLAGGHTHEQYF. CDR3 coding DNA: TGTGCCAGCAGCAAAGCGGGGAGACTAGCGGGAGGTCACACGCACGAGCAGTACTTC.

J is TRBJ2-1 and V is TRBV6-5, with D perhaps TRBD1 (6 bases). Germline V gene data show CDR1 as MNHEY and CDR2 as SVGAGI. The CDR3 has 15 amino acids. With 2 bases removed from V and 2 bases from J, the gap between germline ends came to 10 bases. The CDR3 here is CASSYGGRPYNEQFF. For the CDR3, the DNA is TGTGCCAGCAGTTACGGGGGCCGACCCTACAATGAGCAGTTCTTC.

This clonotype was seen a few times. The CDR3 sequence is CASSEPRVGNTEAFF. For the CDR3, the DNA is TGTGCCAGCAGTGAGCCCAGGGTGGGGAACACTGAAGCTTTCTTT. The chain is built from TRBV6-1 and TRBJ1-1, with D perhaps matching TRBD1 (5 bases). V shed 3 bases and J shed 1 base, with 12 bases lying between them. The CDR3 totals 15 residues. CDR1 is MNHNS, CDR2 SASEGT, per germline.

The chain links TRBV6-5 to TRBJ2-2; 7 bases map to TRBD1. This CDR3 has 13 residues. The V gene's germline CDR1 is MNHEY and CDR2 SVGAGI. With 5 bases clipped from V and 7 bases from J, the junction kept 4 bases outside the gene matches. The CDR3 here is CASSPWDSGELFF. CDR3 bases: TGTGCCAGCAGTCCCTGGGACAGCGGGGAGCTGTTTTTT.

The CDR3 here is CASRRLAGEETQYF. CDR3 coding DNA: TGTGCCAGCAGAAGACTAGCGGGAGAAGAGACCCAGTACTTC. This sequence joins TRBV6-1 and TRBJ2-4, with 12 bases identical to TRBD2. The end of the DNA is better explained by TRBJ2-5, so the J call may be wrong. This CDR3 is 14 amino acids long. The germline V gene has CDR1 MNHNS and CDR2 SASEGT.

This clonotype showed up just a few times. The chain combines TRBV6-6 with TRBJ2-1, with no clear D. Per germline, CDR1 MNHNY and CDR2 SVGAGI (reference sequence). Trimming shortened V by 0 bases and J by 7 bases, and 16 bases separated the two germline ends. The CDR3 loop spans 16 amino acids. Written as DNA, the CDR3 is TGTGCCAGCAGTTACTCGAGCGAGAAGCCGTTTAATGAGCAGTTCTTC. Translation: CASSYSSEKPFNEQFF.

The chain has TRBV3-1 and TRBJ2-4; 11 bases are a match to TRBD2. Trimming removed 4 bases from V and 6 bases from J; junction bases left unmatched: 8. In germline, CDR1 is LGHDT, CDR2 YNNKEL (reference sequence). The length of the CDR3 is 16 residues. The CDR3 is CASSPYKGLAVNIQYF. The DNA of the CDR3 is TGTGCCAGCAGCCCATATAAGGGACTAGCGGTAAACATTCAGTACTTC. Based on the CDR3 plus reference TRBV3-1 and TRBJ2-4, the full variable domain is DTAVSQTPKYLVTQMGNDKSIKCEQNLGHDTMYWYKQDSKKFLKIMFSYNNKELIINETVPNRFSPKSPDKAHLNLHINSLELGDSAVYFCASSPYKGLAVNIQYFGAGTRLSVL.